This T cell receptor beta chain is from a study of Tregs in tolerant kidney transplant recipients. Study-wide findings and caveats: The small number of patients limits these findings pending further validation.

Comment on this clone: Its specificity is not known.

Per the germline V gene, CDR1 is SGDLS and CDR2 is YYNGEE. This CDR3 is built from 14 residues. The germline V and J ends were trimmed by 2 bases and 4 bases, with 9 bases remaining between them. Profiling relied on immunoSEQ multiplex PCR, and the TCRdb table lists in-frame clones only, not all of them. Among tens of thousands of clones listed, approximately 93% were seen once. The sequence derives from a human donor who received a combined kidney and bone marrow transplant. The source was CD4+ T cells from blood, collected before the transplant. The rearrangement uses TRBV9 and TRBJ1-4; tentatively, D is TRBD1 (5 bases). DNA of the CDR3: TGTGCCAGCAGCGTCGGAGGGGTTAATGAAAAACTGTTTTTT. Protein product: CASSVGGVNEKLFF.